These 18 T cell receptor beta chains came from one sample sequenced in a study of blood T cell repertoires in COVID-19. Repertoires were generated with immunoSEQ multiplex PCR, while TCRdb's copy carries only in-frame clones and drops some. Of over 150,000 clones detected, around 90% appear once; the ten largest clones hold over 2%. The sequenced sample was peripheral blood. These receptors were taken from a man aged 50 to 60 who had recovered from COVID-19.

The V and J genes are TRBV5-1 and TRBJ2-2, with D uncertain. CDR3 length equals 13 residues. V gave up 1 base and J gave up 3 bases, with 4 bases separating them. Germline values: CDR1 SGHRS, CDR2 YFSETQ. This CDR3 is CASSLPDTGELFF. CDR3 bases: TGCGCCAGCAGCTTGCCGGACACCGGGGAGCTGTTTTTT.

The chain joins TRBV2 to TRBJ2-1; 9 positions agree with TRBD2. J was trimmed by 8 bases and V by 3 bases; bases with no gene match: 5. The germline gives CDR1 SNHLY, CDR2 FYNNEI. The CDR3 spans 14 residues. CDR3 coding DNA: TGTGCCAGCAGTGAGGGACTAGCCGCACATGAGCAGTTCTTC. Its protein product is CASSEGLAAHEQFF.

The chain employs TRBV4-3 and TRBJ2-3; D possibly corresponds to TRBD1 (5 bases). The V end lost 0 bases, the J end lost 2 bases, and 12 bases lay between the germline ends. Germline V gene sequence: CDR1 LGHNA, CDR2 YSLEER. This CDR3 region has 16 residues. The CDR3 spells CASSQDLGANTDTQYF. CDR3 DNA sequence: TGCGCCAGCAGCCAAGATTTAGGGGCGAACACAGATACGCAGTATTTT.

The chain recombines TRBV28 with TRBJ1-2, with D perhaps TRBD1 (6 bases). V lost 4 bases to trimming and J lost 6 bases, with 6 bases between them. Germline V lookup: CDR1 MDHEN, CDR2 SYDVKM. This CDR3 is built from 11 residues. CDR3 nucleotide sequence: TGTGCCAGCAGTTGGACAGATGGCTACACCTTC. Translating gives CASSWTDGYTF.

This chain connects TRBV28 to TRBJ2-7, with 9 bases that match TRBD1. Germline CDR1 MDHEN, CDR2 SYDVKM. After removal of 5 bases from V and 7 bases from J, the junction contained 12 bases not matched to a gene. This CDR3 contains 15 residues. CDR3 residues: CASSTPGTGNGEQYF. The DNA of the CDR3 is TGTGCCAGCAGTACTCCCGGGACAGGGAATGGGGAGCAGTACTTC. Complete variable domain (other parts from reference TRBV28 and TRBJ2-7): DVKVTQSSRYLVKRTGEKVFLECVQDMDHENMFWYRQDPGLGLRLIYFSYDVKMKEKGDIPEGYSVSREKKERFSLILESASTNQTSMYLCASSTPGTGNGEQYFGPGTRLTVT.

This chain links TRBV9 with TRBJ1-6; weak D call: TRBD1 (5 bases). Germline values: CDR1 SGDLS, CDR2 YYNGEE. Trimming left V 2 bases short and J 0 bases short, with 9 bases between. The CDR3 spans 16 residues. The CDR3 here is CASSVDSSSYNSPLHF. CDR3 nucleotides: TGTGCCAGCAGCGTTGACAGCAGCTCCTATAATTCACCCCTCCACTTT. Based on the CDR3 plus reference TRBV9 and TRBJ1-6, the full variable domain is DSGVTQTPKHLITATGQRVTLRCSPRSGDLSVYWYQQSLDQGLQFLIQYYNGEERAKGNILERFSAQQFPDLHSELNLSSLELGDSALYFCASSVDSSSYNSPLHFGNGTRLTVT.

This chain uses TRBV6-5 with TRBJ1-1; TRBD1 matches 9 bases. The CDR3 is made up of 15 amino acids. With 7 bases clipped from V and 4 bases from J, the junction kept 10 bases outside the gene matches. Germline lookup yields CDR1 MNHEY and CDR2 SVGAGI. The CDR3: CASIPGTGFGTEAFF. The CDR3 DNA sequence: TGTGCCAGCATTCCCGGGACAGGGTTCGGCACTGAAGCTTTCTTT.

The chain combines TRBV18 with TRBJ1-4; no firm D call. Germline values: CDR1 KGHSH, CDR2 LQKENI. CDR3 length: 13 amino acids. V lost 2 bases to trimming and J lost 4 bases, with 5 bases between them. In nucleotides, the CDR3 is TGTGCCAGCTCACCAAGAGATAATGAAAAACTGTTTTTT. This codes for CASSPRDNEKLFF.

This clone was detected once. This rearrangement joins TRBV24-1 to TRBJ2-3; TRBD1 agrees at 9 bases. The length of the CDR3 is 17 residues. J gave up 5 bases and V 3 bases, and 11 bases lay outside the gene matches. Germline lookup yields CDR1 KGHDR and CDR2 SFDVKD. The CDR3 DNA follows: TGTGCCACCAGTGATGCCTTGACAGGGGGAAAGGTAGATACGCAGTATTTT. This encodes CATSDALTGGKVDTQYF.

The V gene is TRBV7-2, the J gene TRBJ2-2; D is uncertain. V was clipped by 4 bases and J by 4 bases, with 7 bases between them. Per germline, CDR1 SGHTA and CDR2 FQGNSA. CDR3 size: 13 residues. The CDR3 bases are TGTGCCAGCAGCTCCAGTATCACCGGGGAGCTGTTTTTT. This translates into CASSSSITGELFF.

The chain recombines TRBV28 with TRBJ2-5, with 7 bases matching TRBD2. Germline CDR1 reads MDHEN; CDR2 reads SYDVKM. CDR3 length: 14 amino acids. V lost 5 bases and J lost 5; bases outside the gene matches: 8. The CDR3 sequence is CASSPSLGGETQYF. The CDR3 DNA reads as TGTGCCAGCAGTCCTTCACTGGGGGGGGAGACCCAGTACTTC.

This rearrangement joins TRBV18 to TRBJ2-5, with D possibly matching TRBD1 (5 bases). Per the germline V gene, CDR1 is KGHSH and CDR2 is LQKENI. CDR3 length equals 13 residues. V was shortened by 5 bases and J by 1 base, with 8 bases between the two germline ends. The CDR3 region is CASSRQSQETQYF. The DNA of the CDR3 is TGTGCCAGCTCAAGACAGAGCCAAGAGACCCAGTACTTC.

This rearrangement joins TRBV4-1 to TRBJ2-1, with 8 bases matching TRBD2. Per germline, CDR1 MGHRA and CDR2 YSYEKL. Trimming at V came to 7 bases and at J to 0 bases, leaving 5 bases not matched to a gene. This CDR3 has 15 amino acids. CDR3 DNA sequence: TGCGCCAGCACTCGGGAGGGAGGCTCCTACAATGAGCAGTTCTTC. Translated: CASTREGGSYNEQFF.

The CDR3 reads CASSHSGFGNNSPLHF. The DNA of the CDR3 is TGTGCCAGCAGCCATTCGGGGTTTGGGAATAATTCACCCCTCCACTTT. The chain uses TRBV3-1 (or the pseudogene TRBV3-2) and TRBJ1-6, with no clear D. Looked up from germline, CDR1 is LGHDT and CDR2 is YNNKEL (reference sequence). The CDR3 is made up of 16 amino acids. Between the trimmed V and J ends, which lost 3 bases and 5 bases, there was a span of 14 bases.

This rearrangement joins TRBV29-1 to TRBJ1-1, with 10 bases matching TRBD1. V shed 7 bases and J 4 bases; nucleotides not matched to a gene: 9. Germline V lookup: CDR1 SQVTM, CDR2 ANQGSEA. The CDR3 consists of 14 residues. The CDR3 DNA is TGCAGCGGCGGACCCGGGACAGGGGTCACTGAAGCTTTCTTT. Its translation: CSGGPGTGVTEAFF.

This rearrangement joins TRBV30 to TRBJ2-5, with 8 positions matching TRBD2. V lost 7 bases to trimming and J lost 8 bases; unmatched junction nucleotides: 12. There are 13 residues in the CDR3. Germline V gene lookup returns CDR1 GTSNPN and CDR2 SVGIG (reference sequence). The CDR3 protein is CASTPGGAGTQYF. The CDR3 bases are TGTGCCTCTACACCGGGGGGGGCGGGCACCCAGTACTTC.

J is TRBJ1-5 and V is TRBV4-3, with D unresolved. Germline values: CDR1 LGHNA, CDR2 YSLEER. Trimming removed 0 bases at V and 3 bases at J, with 9 bases between. This CDR3 spans 15 amino acids. CDR3: CASSQDSRDNQPQHF. The CDR3 coding sequence is TGCGCCAGCAGCCAAGATAGTCGGGACAATCAGCCCCAGCATTTT.

This chain connects TRBV24-1 to TRBJ2-1; tentatively, D is TRBD2 (6 bases). CDR3 length: 18 residues. The germline gives CDR1 KGHDR, CDR2 SFDVKD. V lost 4 bases, J lost 4 bases, and 22 bases lay in between. The CDR3 DNA reads TGTGCCACCAGTGAATCTACTATTAGCGGAGGAAATTACAATGAGCAGTTCTTC. The encoded protein is CATSESTISGGNYNEQFF.